The subject of this entry is one T cell receptor beta chain. The antigen remains unidentified. TCRdb passed the reads through MiXCR, listing each CDR3 protein once. This sample has a few hundred thousand distinct CDR3 sequences, with about 32% found just once. The record originates from a study of T cell repertoires in cytomegalovirus infection. The junction had 8 bases not matched to a gene; V was cut back by 4 bases and J by 3 bases. The CDR3 contains 15 residues. Germline CDR1 ENHRY, CDR2 SYGVKD. The input for sequencing was cultured PBMCs, taken from culture after CMV antigen stimulation. The J gene is TRBJ1-1, the V gene TRBV10-3, with 7 positions matching TRBD1. The clonotype originates from a human donor in good health (CMV status not recorded). Some clones in this sample may be carry-over from other donors' samples. The CDR3 nucleotides read TGTGCCATCAGTGCCCGAGGCCAGGGGGACACTGAAGCTTTCTTT. Protein product: CAISARGQGDTEAFF.